This record concerns one T cell receptor beta chain sequence. This clone was found many times. Its antigen remains undetermined. Base-call qualities are not available, and no considerably larger clone is one nucleotide away. The data stem from a study of T cells after posttransplantation cyclophosphamide (dated by TCRdb to 2016 to 2017). General notes on the study: Using TRB sequencing, the study followed how the T cell repertoire reconstituted after myeloablative bone marrow transplantation in which posttransplantation cyclophosphamide served as GVHD prophylaxis. TRA and TRB clonality were tightly correlated in roughly ten samples, so subsequent TCR analyses focused on TRB only. Antigen receptor sequencing was done on samples from about 34 PTCy-treated patients and from 15 to 20 related bone marrow donors of those patients. Blood from every one of the roughly 33 PTCy patients who had 1-year posttransplant specimens underwent TRB sequencing. Public TRB sequences were queried against a database of over 3,600 sequences associated with responses to pathogens, tumor antigens, self-antigens and alloantigens. In 3 patients, up to about 3 additional blood samples taken between 2 and 5.2 years after transplant also underwent TRB sequencing, as did pretransplant blood from a handful of patients. What the authors observed across the whole study: Donor-recipient similarity was low at 1-2 months but increased during the first year, and donor CD8+ memory clones often dominated later blood repertoires. Across the roughly 48 patients, TRB clonality was highly associated with recipient CMV seropositivity and CMV reactivation, and diversity with PTCy was similar to that in the CNI/methotrexate controls. The TRB repertoires of T cells infiltrating skin or the GI tract showed only limited overlap with the TRB repertoires found in blood.

From the germline V gene (reference sequence), CDR1 is MNHNY and CDR2 is SVGAGI. V is cut back by 6 bases and J by 4 bases, with 6 bases in the junction unmatched. From its cysteine to its phenylalanine, the CDR3 spans 15 amino acids. Just the 45-base CDR3 DNA is kept, in frame starting at base 1. Related bone marrow donors provided peripheral blood samples on the day of marrow donation. Peripheral blood and bone marrow mononuclear cells were isolated by Ficoll-Hypaque density centrifugation and were cryopreserved. TRB sequencing used genomic DNA with the immunoSEQ assay at survey resolution or the hsTCRB kit. The authors processed their data as follows. The immunoSEQ software handled initial read processing, and the LymphoSeq R package was used for repertoire analyses. For each TRB dataset, clonality was calculated as 1 minus normalized Shannon entropy, and the Gini coefficient was computed as well. To infer phenotypes in unsorted samples, TRB sequences from sorted subsets of the recipient or donor were mapped onto unsorted samples from the same recipient. In its TCRdb copy, this immuneACCESS table keeps in-frame sequences only and misses some clones. Where compared with another copy, unresolved V genes explain less than half of these, and the others have no known cause. The V and J calls and clone size are taken from that table; D and trimming were inferred from the DNA. The data for this sample show under 50,000 clones, each detected more than once. The ten largest clones represent 2.2% of the sample.

What was sequenced was PBMCs. This clonotype was sampled from a man in his forties in good health, CMV-negative, and a related stem cell transplant donor. In this chain, TRBV6-6 is recombined with TRBJ2-3; the junction holds 11 bases that match TRBD2. The CDR3 protein sequence reads: CASSQTSGISDTQYF. The DNA is as follows: TGTGCCAGCAGCCAGACTAGCGGGATCTCAGATACGCAGTATTTT.